These T cell receptor beta chains were read from a single sample in a study of cytomegalovirus exposure and HLA in healthy donors. Sequencing was performed with immunoSEQ multiplex PCR; in TCRdb, only in-frame clones are kept and a portion is missing. The data show more than 150,000 clones, with about 90% seen just once and roughly 0.24% held by the top ten. Sequenced sample: PBMCs. These receptors came from a girl under three years old in good health and CMV-seronegative. CDR3s include the opening cysteine and the closing phenylalanine or tryptophan. The D gene is left open where the match is weak. For some rows the clone size is stated as once, few or many, or as a class when expanded; others skip it.

d_call: -; v_call: TRBV5-1; clone_size: -; j_call: TRBJ1-1; cdr3_nt: TGCGCCAGCAGCCACCGACAGGAGAACACTGAAGCTTTCTTT; cdr3_aa: CASSHRQENTEAFF
d_call: TRBD2; v_call: TRBV4-3; clone_size: -; j_call: TRBJ2-7; cdr3_nt: TGCGCCAGCAGCCTTGGACTAGCGGGATCCTCCTACGAGCAGTACTTC; cdr3_aa: CASSLGLAGSSYEQYF
d_call: -; v_call: TRBV5-1; clone_size: -; j_call: TRBJ2-7; cdr3_nt: TGCGCCAGCAGCCCCACAGGACCCCTTTACTACGAGCAGTACTTC; cdr3_aa: CASSPTGPLYYEQYF
d_call: TRBD2; v_call: TRBV27; clone_size: -; j_call: TRBJ2-3; cdr3_nt: TGTGCCAGCAGTGACCCGGGACTAGCGGCAGATACGCAGTATTTT; cdr3_aa: CASSDPGLAADTQYF
d_call: TRBD2; v_call: TRBV27; clone_size: few; j_call: TRBJ2-7; cdr3_nt: TGTGCCAGCAGTTTCCTGACCGGCGGGGGCTCCTACGAGCAGTACTTC; cdr3_aa: CASSFLTGGGSYEQYF
d_call: TRBD1; v_call: TRBV6-5; clone_size: -; j_call: TRBJ2-1; cdr3_nt: TGTGCCAGCAGTTACGGGACAGACAATGAGCAGTTCTTC; cdr3_aa: CASSYGTDNEQFF
d_call: -; v_call: TRBV9; clone_size: -; j_call: TRBJ2-5; cdr3_nt: TGTGCCAGCAGCACTGGTCCAGGAGAGACCCAGTACTTC; cdr3_aa: CASSTGPGETQYF
d_call: -; v_call: TRBV7-3; clone_size: -; j_call: TRBJ2-3; cdr3_nt: TGTGCCAGCAGCTTTCTGGGTGGGGGGAGCACAGATACGCAGTATTTT; cdr3_aa: CASSFLGGGSTDTQYF
d_call: -; v_call: TRBV4-1; clone_size: -; j_call: TRBJ1-1; cdr3_nt: TGCGCCAGCAGCCAAGGGGCAGGGGTGAACACTGAAGCTTTCTTT; cdr3_aa: CASSQGAGVNTEAFF
d_call: TRBD1; v_call: TRBV5-4; clone_size: -; j_call: TRBJ1-5; cdr3_nt: TGTGCCAGCAGCGCACTACAGGGGTCGTATAGCAATCAGCCCCAGCATTTT; cdr3_aa: CASSALQGSYSNQPQHF
d_call: TRBD1; v_call: TRBV2; clone_size: -; j_call: TRBJ2-6; cdr3_nt: TGTGCCAGCAGAGCGACAGGGTACTCTGGGGCCAACGTCCTGACTTTC; cdr3_aa: CASRATGYSGANVLTF
d_call: -; v_call: TRBV5-4; clone_size: -; j_call: TRBJ2-7; cdr3_nt: TGTGCCAGCAGCTTCGGGGGATCCCTCTACGAGCAGTACTTC; cdr3_aa: CASSFGGSLYEQYF
d_call: TRBD1; v_call: TRBV19; clone_size: -; j_call: TRBJ1-6; cdr3_nt: TGTGCCAGTAGTATGAGGGACAGGAATAATTCACCCCTCCACTTT; cdr3_aa: CASSMRDRNNSPLHF
d_call: TRBD1; v_call: TRBV14; clone_size: -; j_call: TRBJ2-7; cdr3_nt: TGTGCCAGCAGCCCCCACAGGGGACATACCACCTACGAGCAGTACTTC; cdr3_aa: CASSPHRGHTTYEQYF
d_call: TRBD1; v_call: TRBV5-4; clone_size: -; j_call: TRBJ2-2; cdr3_nt: TGTGCCAGCAGCTTGCAGGGGGTTAGGGCCGGGGAGCTGTTTTTT; cdr3_aa: CASSLQGVRAGELFF
d_call: -; v_call: TRBV12-2; clone_size: -; j_call: TRBJ1-3; cdr3_nt: TGTGCAAGTCGCTTTACAGGGGAAGGGAGCTCTGGAAACACCATATATTTT; cdr3_aa: CASRFTGEGSSGNTIYF
d_call: TRBD2; v_call: TRBV14; clone_size: -; j_call: TRBJ2-5; cdr3_nt: TGTGCCAGCAGCCAAGATACCCCCCCCCTAGCGGGAGGGAAAGAGACCCAGTACTTC; cdr3_aa: CASSQDTPPLAGGKETQYF
d_call: -; v_call: TRBV6-1; clone_size: -; j_call: TRBJ1-1; cdr3_nt: TGTGCCAGCAGTGAAGGGGGGCATAAAAACACTGAAGCTTTCTTT; cdr3_aa: CASSEGGHKNTEAFF
d_call: TRBD1; v_call: TRBV6-5; clone_size: -; j_call: TRBJ1-4; cdr3_nt: TGTGCCAGCAGTTACTCGGGCAGGGGGGATGAAAAACTGTTTTTT; cdr3_aa: CASSYSGRGDEKLFF
d_call: TRBD2; v_call: TRBV27; clone_size: -; j_call: TRBJ2-1; cdr3_nt: TGTGCCAGCACCCGCGGCGGGAGCTCCTACAATGAGCAGTTCTTC; cdr3_aa: CASTRGGSSYNEQFF
d_call: -; v_call: TRBV12-5; clone_size: -; j_call: TRBJ2-1; cdr3_nt: TGTGCTAGTGCCGTCTGGGCCTATGAGCAGTTCTTC; cdr3_aa: CASAVWAYEQFF
d_call: -; v_call: TRBV7-2; clone_size: -; j_call: TRBJ2-2; cdr3_nt: TGTGCCAGCAGCTCCCTAGGCACCGGGGAGCTGTTTTTT; cdr3_aa: CASSSLGTGELFF
d_call: -; v_call: TRBV15; clone_size: -; j_call: TRBJ1-2; cdr3_nt: TGTGCCACCAGCAACGCCAGTTTCGGGATTGATGGCTACACCTTC; cdr3_aa: CATSNASFGIDGYTF
d_call: TRBD1; v_call: TRBV5-6; clone_size: once; j_call: TRBJ2-7; cdr3_nt: TGTGCCAGCAGCTTCGGACAGGGGCTCCACGAGCAGTACTTC; cdr3_aa: CASSFGQGLHEQYF
d_call: -; v_call: TRBV30; clone_size: -; j_call: TRBJ1-6; cdr3_nt: TGTGCCTGGACCTCTGTGGTTAGGACAATAAATTCACCCCTCCACTTT; cdr3_aa: CAWTSVVRTINSPLHF
d_call: -; v_call: TRBV18; clone_size: -; j_call: TRBJ2-7; cdr3_nt: TGTGCCAGCTCACCACCGACCAGGTGGTACGAGCAGTACTTC; cdr3_aa: CASSPPTRWYEQYF
d_call: TRBD2; v_call: TRBV29-1; clone_size: -; j_call: TRBJ2-7; cdr3_nt: TGCAGCGTTGCGTTTCGGCGGGGGAGACGACTCGAGCAGTACTTC; cdr3_aa: CSVAFRRGRRLEQYF
d_call: -; v_call: TRBV5-1; clone_size: -; j_call: TRBJ2-7; cdr3_nt: TGCGCCAGCAGCTTGGTGGGCTATGCCTACGAGCAGTACTTC; cdr3_aa: CASSLVGYAYEQYF
d_call: -; v_call: TRBV4-3; clone_size: -; j_call: TRBJ1-2; cdr3_nt: TGCGCCAGCAGCAACCGCAGGTACAACTATGGCTACACCTTC; cdr3_aa: CASSNRRYNYGYTF
d_call: TRBD2; v_call: TRBV2; clone_size: -; j_call: TRBJ2-2; cdr3_nt: TGTGCCAGCGAAAGGGAGGAGACTAGCGGGACCCCAGCCCCCGCCGGGGAGCTGTTTTTT; cdr3_aa: CASEREETSGTPAPAGELFF
d_call: TRBD1; v_call: TRBV9; clone_size: -; j_call: TRBJ1-6; cdr3_nt: TGTGCCAGCAGCGCGGACAGGGGTTCACCCCTCCACTTT; cdr3_aa: CASSADRGSPLHF
d_call: TRBD2; v_call: TRBV5-6; clone_size: few; j_call: TRBJ2-1; cdr3_nt: TGTGCCAGCAGCCGGACTAGCGGGGTTAACAATGAGCAGTTCTTC; cdr3_aa: CASSRTSGVNNEQFF
d_call: TRBD1; v_call: TRBV12-5; clone_size: -; j_call: TRBJ1-6; cdr3_nt: TGTGCTAGTGGTTTGTTCTCGGACAGGTTCAATTCACCCCTCCACTTT; cdr3_aa: CASGLFSDRFNSPLHF